One sample yielded the 7 T cell receptor beta chains listed below, sequenced in a study of beta chain features in type 1 diabetes. General observations from the study: All four CD4+ subsets of Type 1 diabetes patients contained TCRB CDR3s that were moderately but significantly shorter.

The sequenced template was cDNA made from the entire isolated RNA. The method was immunoSEQ multiplex PCR; TCRdb's version includes in-frame clones alone and lacks a portion of them. The sample includes under 130,000 clones, roughly 28% seen only once; the top ten take around 0.5%. For these receptors, no antigen is known. Sequencing was carried out using central memory CD4+ T cells from blood. These receptors were obtained from a woman aged 18-29 years with type 1 diabetes.

This chain joins TRBV19 and TRBJ2-2, with 10 bases that match TRBD2. J was trimmed by 4 bases and V by 6 bases; bases with no gene match: 8. Germline V gives CDR1 LNHDA, CDR2 SQIVND (reference sequence). The CDR3 has 16 residues. The CDR3 DNA reads TGTGCCAGTAGGGGAGCGGGAGGGATTCGCACCGGGGAGCTGTTTTTT. Protein: CASRGAGGIRTGELFF.

The V call is TRBV11-3, the J call TRBJ2-1; D unresolved. With 1 base removed from V and 5 bases from J, the gap between germline ends came to 12 bases. CDR3 length equals 15 residues. Looked up from germline, CDR1 is SGHNT and CDR2 is YENEEA. The CDR3 DNA follows: TGTGCCAGCAGCTTAGTTTTGGGCTTTCACAATGAGCAGTTCTTC. As protein: CASSLVLGFHNEQFF.

This clone was counted only a few times. The chain has TRBV27 and TRBJ2-7; 11 nucleotides align to TRBD2. CDR3 size: 14 residues. The germline gives CDR1 MNHEY, CDR2 SMNVEV (reference sequence). V gave up 3 bases and J gave up 4 bases; unmatched junction bases: 2. CDR3: CASSFTSGSYEQYV. CDR3 bases: TGTGCCAGCAGTTTTACTAGCGGGAGTTACGAGCAGTACGTC.

This clone was seen a few times. The chain is built from TRBV6-5 and TRBJ2-5; perhaps TRBD1 as D (5 bases). Trimming pared 6 bases from V and 2 bases from J, leaving 10 bases between. This CDR3 has 13 residues. Germline CDR1 and CDR2: MNHEY and SVGAGI. The CDR3 region is CASRRTLQETQYF. CDR3 bases: TGTGCCAGCAGGCGGACATTACAAGAGACCCAGTACTTC.

This clone was counted a few times. As the CDR3 is not closed by the conserved phenylalanine or tryptophan, this likely results from a read error. It is unclear where the CDR3 begins or ends on the DNA, so no DNA is shown, and the CDR3 is as TCRdb lists it. The chain is built from TRBV4-1 and TRBJ2-3; TRBD1, as called in the table, went unchecked against the DNA. CDR1 MGHRA and CDR2 YSYEKL come from the germline V gene. Both ends counted, the CDR3 spans 14 residues. The CDR3 loop reads CASSHPVGDRVSVD.

This clone was counted between two and nine times. The V gene is TRBV30, the J gene TRBJ2-7; D perhaps matches TRBD2 (6 bases). Per germline, CDR1 GTSNPN and CDR2 SVGIG (reference sequence). Trimming pared 1 base from V and 3 bases from J, leaving 16 bases between. The CDR3 loop spans 15 amino acids. The CDR3 loop is CAWSGPSGLSYEQYF. The CDR3 bases are TGTGCCTGGAGTGGCCCGTCGGGACTGAGCTACGAGCAGTACTTC.

The chain couples TRBV18 to TRBJ1-1; D is unresolved. The CDR3 length is 14 residues. Germline V gives CDR1 KGHSH, CDR2 LQKENI. V lost 5 bases, J lost 0 bases, and 10 bases lay in between. CDR3 residues: CASSATGVNTEAFF. CDR3 DNA sequence: TGTGCCAGCTCAGCGACGGGAGTGAACACTGAAGCTTTCTTT.